These 30 T cell receptor beta chains originate from one sample sequenced in a study of cytomegalovirus exposure and HLA in healthy donors. PCR was performed using 60 Vbeta and 13 Jbeta primers. TCRdb's copy holds only in-frame clones and misses some; the assay was immunoSEQ multiplex PCR. The sample has fewer than 200,000 clones; around 73% are singletons. The specimen was PBMCs. All receptors derive from a woman between 18 and 30 years old in good health and CMV-seropositive.

The chain carries TRBV19 and TRBJ1-6; TRBD1 might be the D (6 bases). CDR3 length: 16 amino acids. Between the trimmed V and J ends, which lost 2 bases and 16 bases, there was a span of 24 bases. Germline CDR1 LNHDA, CDR2 SQIVND (reference sequence). For the CDR3, the DNA is TGTGCCAGTAGTATACCAACGACAGGCCTAGGGTTTTCGCTCCACTTT. As protein: CASSIPTTGLGFSLHF.

V is TRBV2 and J is TRBJ2-5, with 10 positions matching TRBD2. Germline loops: CDR1 SNHLY, CDR2 FYNNEI. V was pared by 10 bases and J by 2 bases, with 7 bases of the junction left unmatched. CDR3 size: 14 residues. This chain's CDR3 is CATVAGGPQETQYF. DNA of the CDR3: TGTGCCACCGTAGCGGGGGGCCCACAAGAGACCCAGTACTTC.

This chain connects TRBV4-1 to TRBJ2-1; 10 nucleotides match TRBD2. CDR3 length: 15 residues. The J segment lost 4 bases and the V segment lost 4 bases, leaving 4 bases of the junction unmatched. Germline values: CDR1 MGHRA, CDR2 YSYEKL. The CDR3 sequence: CASSPGLAAYNEQFF. CDR3 nucleotide sequence: TGCGCCAGCAGCCCCGGACTAGCGGCGTACAATGAGCAGTTCTTC.

The CDR3 bases are TGTGCCAGCAGCTTAGCGTCAATCCGAGGGGGCCTTGGTGAGCAGTTCTTC. It translates to CASSLASIRGGLGEQFF. V gene TRBV7-2 combines with J gene TRBJ2-1; 7 nucleotides align to TRBD1. CDR1 and CDR2 from the germline V gene are SGHTA and FQGNSA. The length of the CDR3 is 17 residues. V shed 0 bases, J shed 9 bases, and the junction held 14 bases outside the gene matches.

This CDR3 is CASSQKGYEQYF. The CDR3 DNA is TGTGCCAGCAGCCAAAAGGGGTACGAGCAGTACTTC. J is TRBJ2-7 and V is TRBV5-6; D is possibly TRBD1 (5 bases). The germline V gene has CDR1 SGHDT and CDR2 YYEEEE. Trimming removed 4 bases from V and 4 bases from J, with 9 bases in between. The CDR3 runs to 12 residues.

The table lists this clone with a count of one. The chain combines TRBV6-1 with TRBJ2-4; tentatively, D is TRBD2 (7 bases). This CDR3 has 15 residues. The germline gives CDR1 MNHNS, CDR2 SASEGT. Deletions cut 1 base from V and 3 bases from J, with 10 bases between. CDR3 DNA: TGTGCCAGCAGTGAAGACAGGGAGGGCAAAAACATTCAGTACTTC. Its protein product is CASSEDREGKNIQYF.

The J gene is TRBJ2-7, the V gene TRBV10-3; a weak D match, TRBD2 (7 bases). Germline CDR1 and CDR2: ENHRY and SYGVKD. This CDR3 region has 14 residues. Trimming took 11 bases from V and 5 from J, leaving 22 bases between them. CDR3 sequence (DNA): TGTGCCTACTCTTCTCGGGGGGCCTTCGACGAGCAGTACTTC. Translation gives CAYSSRGAFDEQYF.

The V and J genes are TRBV5-1 and TRBJ1-6; D gene ambiguous. Germline-derived CDR1 and CDR2 are SGHRS and YFSETQ. The CDR3 has 15 residues. With 1 base removed from V and 14 bases from J, the gap between germline ends came to 19 bases. The DNA of the CDR3 is TGCGCCAGCAGCTTGTCAACGGCGGCGGCGGGATCCCTCCACTTT. This gives the protein CASSLSTAAAGSLHF.

The rearrangement joins TRBV5-6 to TRBJ2-5; 8 positions agree with TRBD2. With the DNA end fitting TRBJ2-7 better, the J assignment may be wrong. CDR1 and CDR2 from the germline V gene are SGHDT and YYEEEE. The length of the CDR3 is 16 residues. In DNA form, the CDR3 reads TGTGCCAGCAGCTTCGTACTCTCCGGGGGGGCCTACGAGCAGTACTTC. It specifies CASSFVLSGGAYEQYF.

The CDR3 here is CASGRGTSAKNIQYF. The CDR3 coding sequence is TGTGCCAGCGGGCGGGGAACCTCGGCCAAAAACATTCAGTACTTC. The genes are TRBV2 and TRBJ2-4; D may be TRBD2 (6 bases). Germline loops: CDR1 SNHLY, CDR2 FYNNEI. The V end was cut by 8 bases, the J end by 1 base, with 15 bases between. The CDR3 contains 15 residues.

The chain is built from TRBV7-3 and TRBJ2-6; D is unclear. V gave up 1 base and J gave up 2 bases, with 9 bases separating them. CDR1 SGHTA and CDR2 FQGTGA come from the germline V gene. This CDR3 has 16 amino acids. CDR3 DNA: TGTGCCAGCAGCTTAAATCTGGAGACTGGGGCCAACGTCCTGACTTTC. It yields the protein CASSLNLETGANVLTF.

The V and J genes are TRBV5-4 and TRBJ1-6; 7 nucleotides agree with TRBD1. The CDR3 runs to 17 residues. Unmatched junction bases numbered 11, after V lost 4 bases and J lost 4 bases. Germline CDR1 SGHNT, CDR2 YYREEE (reference sequence). CDR3 in DNA: TGTGCCAGCAGCCCGAGGGGGCCGGGACAGTATAATTCACCCCTCCACTTT. Translated, it gives CASSPRGPGQYNSPLHF. The complete variable domain, with remaining parts taken from reference TRBV5-4 and TRBJ1-6, reads ETGVTQSPTHLIKTRGQQVTLRCSSQSGHNTVSWYQQALGQGPQFIFQYYREEENGRGNFPPRFSGLQFPNYSSELNVNALELDDSALYLCASSPRGPGQYNSPLHFGNGTRLTVT.

This clone was observed a handful of times. V usage is TRBV9 and J usage is TRBJ1-1; a possible D gene is TRBD1 (5 bases). V gave up 4 bases and J gave up 2 bases, with 12 bases separating them. Germline V gene lookup returns CDR1 SGDLS and CDR2 YYNGEE. This CDR3 has 14 residues. The DNA of the CDR3 is TGTGCCAGCAGCCCTAGACAGTTAAACACTGAAGCTTTCTTT. It is translated as CASSPRQLNTEAFF. Looking up the rest from reference TRBV9 and TRBJ1-1 gives the full variable domain: DSGVTQTPKHLITATGQRVTLRCSPRSGDLSVYWYQQSLDQGLQFLIQYYNGEERAKGNILERFSAQQFPDLHSELNLSSLELGDSALYFCASSPRQLNTEAFFGQGTRLTVV.

The chain couples TRBV5-6 to TRBJ1-2, with TRBD1 matching over 7 bases. Germline-derived CDR1 and CDR2 are SGHDT and YYEEEE. J lost 5 bases, V lost 4 bases, and 11 bases had no gene match. CDR3 length equals 15 residues. The CDR3: CASSPNPGTAYGYTF. The CDR3 coding sequence is TGTGCCAGCAGCCCTAACCCCGGGACAGCTTATGGCTACACCTTC.

V gene TRBV25-1 combines with J gene TRBJ1-5; 7 bases match TRBD1. Germline trimming cut 2 bases from V and 2 bases from J; bases unmatched to any gene: 6. CDR1 and CDR2 from the germline V gene are MGHDK and SYGVNS. The CDR3 has 16 residues. DNA for the CDR3: TGTGCCAGCAGTGAAACGGGTCAGGGGGGCAATCAGCCCCAGCATTTT. It codes for CASSETGQGGNQPQHF. The whole variable domain, remainder taken from reference TRBV25-1 and TRBJ1-5, is EADIYQTPRYLVIGTGKKITLECSQTMGHDKMYWYQQDPGMELHLIHYSYGVNSTEKGDLSSESTVSRIRTEHFPLTLESARPSHTSQYLCASSETGQGGNQPQHFGDGTRLSIL.

The V and J genes are TRBV5-1 and TRBJ2-5; 7 bases line up with TRBD2. The CDR3 covers 14 residues. Germline V gene lookup returns CDR1 SGHRS and CDR2 YFSETQ. V was clipped by 0 bases and J by 5 bases; unmatched bases: 4. In DNA, the CDR3 is TGCGCCAGCAGCTTGGATACTAGCGCGGAGACCCAGTACTTC. It specifies CASSLDTSAETQYF.

This rearrangement joins TRBV6-6 to TRBJ2-7, with a possible D match to TRBD1 (6 bases). With 6 bases removed from V and 1 base from J, the gap between germline ends came to 13 bases. The CDR3 covers 14 residues. Per the germline V gene, CDR1 is MNHNY and CDR2 is SVGAGI (reference sequence). The CDR3 DNA is TGTGCCAGCAGCCACCACAGGGATTCCTACGAGCAGTACTTC. Protein: CASSHHRDSYEQYF.

The V call is TRBV4-2, the J call TRBJ1-1; 7 nucleotides line up with TRBD1. The germline V gene encodes CDR1 LGHNA and CDR2 YNFKEQ. Unmatched junction bases numbered 5, after V lost 4 bases and J lost 3 bases. This CDR3 comprises 14 residues. In DNA, the CDR3 is TGTGCCAGCAGCCCTCCGACAGGGCACACTGAAGCTTTCTTT. Translation gives CASSPPTGHTEAFF.

This clone came up a few times. The V gene is TRBV19, the J gene TRBJ2-2; D is perhaps TRBD2 (6 bases). The CDR3 spans 14 residues. V was pared by 3 bases and J by 8 bases, with 13 bases between. CDR1 is LNHDA, CDR2 SQIVND, per germline (reference sequence). CDR3 coding DNA: TGTGCCAGTAGTATCGGAGGGGCCGGGGGGGAGCTGTTTTTT. Its translation is CASSIGGAGGELFF.

The chain combines TRBV4-3 with TRBJ2-5; D call uncertain. The J call may be mistaken, given a closer DNA end match to TRBJ2-7. The length of the CDR3 is 15 residues. Germline lookup yields CDR1 LGHNA and CDR2 YSLEER. The CDR3 DNA follows: TGCGCCAGCAGCCAAGGCGCAAGGCTCGCAGGCGAGCAGTACTTC. It codes for CASSQGARLAGEQYF.

This chain connects TRBV30 to TRBJ1-2, with D unclear. Germline loops: CDR1 GTSNPN, CDR2 SVGIG (reference sequence). CDR3 length equals 14 residues. The V gene lost 2 bases and the J gene lost 4 bases, with 14 bases spanning the gap. For the CDR3, the DNA is TGTGCCTGGAGTCGGGAGAGGACGGTCTATGGCTACACCTTC. It encodes CAWSRERTVYGYTF. Combining the CDR3 with reference TRBV30 and TRBJ1-2 gives the whole variable domain SQTIHQWPATLVQPVGSPLSLECTVEGTSNPNLYWYRQAAGRGLQLLFYSVGIGQISSEVPQNLSASRPQDRQFILSSKKLLLSDSGFYLCAWSRERTVYGYTFGSGTRLTVV.

The J gene is TRBJ2-5, the V gene TRBV19, with 9 bases that match TRBD1. The end of the DNA is better explained by TRBJ2-7, so the J call may be wrong. The V gene's germline CDR1 is LNHDA and CDR2 SQIVND (reference sequence). The CDR3 contains 13 residues. The CDR3 is CATGDRDLYEQYF. The CDR3 DNA sequence: TGTGCCACCGGGGACAGGGACCTCTACGAGCAGTACTTC.

This clone was counted only a few times. The V and J genes are TRBV2 and TRBJ2-3; D not certain. The CDR3 sequence is 14 residues long. Germline values: CDR1 SNHLY, CDR2 FYNNEI. The V end was cut by 4 bases, the J end by 2 bases, with 10 bases between. CDR3 region: CASSVFQSTDTQYF. CDR3 bases: TGTGCCAGCAGTGTGTTCCAGTCCACAGATACGCAGTATTTT.

The chain couples TRBV11-3 to TRBJ2-1; 8 nucleotides align to TRBD1. The V gene's germline CDR1 is SGHNT and CDR2 YENEEA. V lost 4 bases, J lost 10 bases, and 6 bases stayed unmatched. The CDR3 has 13 residues. The CDR3 loop reads CASSSNTGGEQFF. CDR3 in DNA: TGTGCCAGCAGCTCAAACACAGGGGGAGAGCAGTTCTTC.

V gene TRBV29-1 combines with J gene TRBJ2-5, with 9 bases matching TRBD1. CDR3 size: 13 residues. V lost 7 bases, J lost 4 bases, and 7 bases stayed unmatched. Looked up from germline, CDR1 is SQVTM and CDR2 is ANQGSEA. The CDR3 is CSAAGQGLETQYF. The CDR3 bases are TGCAGCGCCGCGGGACAGGGCTTAGAGACCCAGTACTTC.

The chain carries TRBV5-1 and TRBJ2-3, with TRBD2 matching 10 bases. The CDR3 runs to 16 residues. The V segment lost 0 bases and the J segment 4 bases; nucleotides outside the gene matches: 5. Germline V lookup: CDR1 SGHRS, CDR2 YFSETQ. The CDR3 here is CASSLVASGGPDTQYF. DNA for the CDR3: TGCGCCAGCAGCTTGGTTGCTAGCGGGGGTCCAGATACGCAGTATTTT.

This rearrangement joins TRBV5-1 to TRBJ1-1, with D possibly matching TRBD1 (5 bases). Germline V gene data show CDR1 as SGHRS and CDR2 as YFSETQ. This CDR3 comprises 13 residues. V lost 5 bases to trimming and J lost 1 base, with 9 bases between them. The CDR3 nucleotides read TGCGCCAGCAGGGACACCCGGAACACTGAAGCTTTCTTT. This codes for CASRDTRNTEAFF.

This chain uses TRBV4-3 with TRBJ2-2, with 15 bases that match TRBD2. Trimming cost V 4 bases and J 8 bases; bases outside gene matches: 11. CDR1 is LGHNA and CDR2 is YSLEER in the germline V gene. This CDR3 region has 18 residues. CDR3 sequence: CASSRHPRTSGGEGELFF. The CDR3 region has the DNA TGCGCCAGCAGCCGACACCCTAGGACTAGCGGGGGGGAGGGGGAGCTGTTTTTT.

The chain uses TRBV2 and TRBJ2-5, with D unclear. Germline V gene lookup returns CDR1 SNHLY and CDR2 FYNNEI. The V and J ends lost 0 bases and 1 base respectively, with 6 bases between them. The CDR3 has 14 residues. The CDR3 is CASSEAQAQETQYF. The CDR3 DNA reads as TGTGCCAGCAGTGAAGCCCAGGCCCAAGAGACCCAGTACTTC.

The J gene is TRBJ2-2, the V gene TRBV18; D ambiguous. The CDR3 sequence is 16 residues long. Trimming removed 0 bases at V and 1 base at J, with 9 bases between. Germline V gives CDR1 KGHSH, CDR2 LQKENI. CDR3 in amino acids: CASSPPWRQNTGELFF. CDR3 bases: TGTGCCAGCTCACCACCTTGGCGACAGAACACCGGGGAGCTGTTTTTT.